This T cell receptor (beta chain) was retrieved from a study of blood T cell repertoires in COVID-19. At the level of the study: The United States, Italy and Spain provided the acute and convalescent COVID-19 samples.

Source study methods: Using reference gene primer amplification, nucleated cell counts were estimated. Generated by immunoSEQ multiplex PCR, the TCRdb table keeps only in-frame clones and is missing some. That table gives V, J and clone size, and the DNA gave D and trimming. This table holds a few hundred thousand clones, roughly 89% found once. A Seattle source enrolled patients during active infection and followed them longitudinally. Germline V gives CDR1 MNHEY, CDR2 SVGEGT. The V end lost 2 bases, the J end lost 7 bases, and 12 bases lay between the germline ends. The CDR3 is 14 amino acids. The V gene is TRBV6-2 or TRBV6-3, the J gene TRBJ1-5; D gene unclear. The material sequenced was peripheral blood. This receptor was obtained from a woman aged 55-69 years with COVID-19, enrolled during active disease. CDR3 sequence (DNA): TGTGCCAGCAGTTACGTACAGCCGGGGCAGCCCCAGCATTTT. It is translated as CASSYVQPGQPQHF.